A single sample gave rise to the 16 T cell receptor beta chains below, sequenced in a study of neurological immune-mediated disorders. TCRdb redid the calling of the 5' RACE reads with MiXCR, one entry per CDR3 protein. Found here are 40,000 to 50,000 distinct CDR3 sequences, about 1.8% of them singletons; the top ten hold roughly 2%. The sample taken for sequencing was PBMCs. The receptor set was obtained from a woman aged 40 to 49 with multiple sclerosis.

There are many counts of this clonotype. An end of the junction does not agree with germline; a read error may underlie this. The chain employs TRBV5-6 and TRBJ2-7; a weak D match, TRBD2 (6 bases). Germline CDR1 SGHDT, CDR2 YYEEEE. The CDR3 runs to 12 residues. DNA of the CDR3: TGTACCAGCAGTCCTTCGGCGGGGGAGCAGTACTTC. Its protein product is CTSSPSAGEQYF.

In this sample, this clonotype turned up many times. The CDR3 bases are TGTGCCAGCTCACCACGGAAGGGAATCTACGAGCAGTACTTC. Its protein product is CASSPRKGIYEQYF. This chain connects TRBV18 to TRBJ2-7; D remains ambiguous. The CDR3 extends over 14 amino acids. CDR1 KGHSH and CDR2 LQKENI come from the germline V gene. V lost 1 base, J lost 3 bases, and 10 bases lay in between.

In its sample, this clonotype was seen many times. The chain is built from TRBV4-1 and TRBJ2-4; 8 nucleotides agree with TRBD2. CDR3 length: 17 residues. V dropped 4 bases and J dropped 0; count of bases not matched to a gene: 8. Germline V gene lookup returns CDR1 MGHRA and CDR2 YSYEKL. CDR3 DNA sequence: TGCGCCAGCAGCCCTCCCGGGAGGGCGCTAGCCAAAAACATTCAGTACTTC. This codes for CASSPPGRALAKNIQYF.

There are a few counts of this clonotype. This chain joins TRBV5-1 and TRBJ1-5, with 9 bases that match TRBD1. Germline loops: CDR1 SGHRS, CDR2 YFSETQ. The junction had 4 bases not matched to a gene; V was cut back by 4 bases and J by 5 bases. This CDR3 has 14 amino acids. Here the CDR3 DNA reads TGCGCCAGCAGCCCGGACAGGGGAGATCAGCCCCAGCATTTT. It is translated as CASSPDRGDQPQHF. Filled out from reference TRBV5-1 and TRBJ1-5, the complete variable domain reads KAGVTQTPRYLIKTRGQQVTLSCSPISGHRSVSWYQQTPGQGLQFLFEYFSETQRNKGNFPGRFSGRQFSNSRSEMNVSTLELGDSALYLCASSPDRGDQPQHFGDGTRLSIL.

Many counts were recorded for this clonotype. The chain carries TRBV20-1 and TRBJ1-1, with 8 bases fitting TRBD1. With V trimmed by 0 bases and J by 4 bases, 10 bases remained unmatched. The CDR3 runs to 16 residues. From germline, CDR1 is DFQATT and CDR2 SNEGSKA (reference sequence). The CDR3 reads CSARDPLSTGGTEAFF. In DNA, the CDR3 is TGCAGTGCTAGAGATCCCCTTTCAACAGGGGGCACTGAAGCTTTCTTT.

This clonotype was recorded at least ten times. The chain uses TRBV29-1 and TRBJ2-7, with 8 bases that match TRBD1. The CDR3 contains 12 residues. CDR1 SQVTM and CDR2 ANQGSEA come from the germline V gene. The J segment lost 4 bases and the V segment lost 2 bases, leaving 1 base of the junction unmatched. CDR3 nucleotides: TGCAGCGTTGAAACAGGGGGGTACGAGCAGTACTTC. Encoded protein: CSVETGGYEQYF.

The table lists this clonotype with many counts. The chain joins TRBV11-1 to TRBJ2-3, with a tentative D call TRBD2 (5 bases). Germline-derived CDR1 and CDR2 are SGHAT and FQDESV (reference sequence). CDR3 length: 16 residues. Trimming took off 2 bases at V and 7 bases at J, with 19 bases between the two ends. The CDR3 is CASSLTTRREGNTQYF. CDR3 sequence (DNA): TGTGCCAGCAGCTTAACGACCCGTCGAGAGGGAAATACGCAGTATTTT.

This clonotype has a count of ten or more. The V gene is TRBV29-1, the J gene TRBJ1-2; D gene uncertain. Germline V gene data show CDR1 as SQVTM and CDR2 as ANQGSEA. The CDR3 totals 13 residues. Trimming shortened V by 6 bases and J by 0 bases, and 11 bases separated the two germline ends. The chain's CDR3 is CSVPDGTNYGYTF. For the CDR3, the DNA is TGCAGCGTGCCGGACGGGACTAACTATGGCTACACCTTC.

This clonotype occurred many times. The chain has TRBV20-1 and TRBJ1-2, with a weak D call TRBD1 (6 bases). CDR1 DFQATT and CDR2 SNEGSKA come from the germline V gene (reference sequence). V was trimmed by 5 bases and J by 8 bases, leaving 15 bases between them. This CDR3 comprises 12 residues. The DNA of the CDR3 is TGCAGTGCTGGCGGGACATTTTCGGGCTACACCTTC. Amino acids: CSAGGTFSGYTF.

This clonotype was found many times. The genes are TRBV3-1 and TRBJ2-2, with D possibly being TRBD1 or TRBD2 (5 bases each). Per the germline V gene, CDR1 is LGHDT and CDR2 is YNNKEL (reference sequence). CDR3 length equals 16 residues. Trimming pared 3 bases from V and 4 bases from J, leaving 15 bases between. CDR3 in amino acids: CASSQGRRPITGELFF. As DNA, the CDR3 is TGTGCCAGCAGCCAGGGACGGAGACCGATCACCGGGGAGCTGTTTTTT.

This clonotype was seen repeatedly, ten times or more. CDR3 bases: TGTGCCAGCAGCCGAGGGGGGGGGCAGTACTTC. This sequence encodes CASSRGGGQYF. The chain has TRBV3-1 and TRBJ2-7; possible D gene TRBD2, 7 bases. The CDR3 is 11 residues long. Looked up from germline, CDR1 is LGHDT and CDR2 is YNNKEL (reference sequence). Trimming shortened V by 4 bases and J by 9 bases, and 10 bases separated the two germline ends.

This clonotype was recorded many times. V usage is TRBV20-1 and J usage is TRBJ1-2; tentatively, D is TRBD1 (6 bases). V was pared by 8 bases and J by 7 bases, with 11 bases between. The germline CDR1 and CDR2 sequences are DFQATT and SNEGSKA (reference sequence). This CDR3 is built from 10 residues. CDR3 sequence (DNA): TGCAGTTCCCCGGGGGCTGGCTACACCTTC. The encoded protein is CSSPGAGYTF.

This clonotype was seen repeatedly, ten times or more. The chain carries TRBV6-5 and TRBJ2-7; D gene ambiguous. Germline V gene data show CDR1 as MNHEY and CDR2 as SVGAGI. The CDR3 runs to 14 residues. V lost 0 bases, J lost 2 bases, and 8 bases lay in between. CDR3 sequence reads: CASSYSGVPYEQYF. Written as DNA, the CDR3 is TGTGCCAGCAGTTACTCTGGGGTACCCTACGAGCAGTACTTC.

This clonotype was seen a handful of times. This sequence joins TRBV7-2 and TRBJ1-2, with D possibly being TRBD1 (5 bases). The ends were cut back, 5 bases at V and 12 bases at J, with 22 bases in the middle. This CDR3 is 14 amino acids long. Germline CDR1 and CDR2: SGHTA and FQGNSA. CDR3 sequence (DNA): TGTGCCAGCAGCCTAACGCTAGGGGAAAGGGACCACACCTTC. It translates to CASSLTLGERDHTF.

This clonotype was detected many times. The V call is TRBV6-5, the J call TRBJ2-3; D gene unclear. CDR1 and CDR2 (germline): MNHEY, SVGAGI. The CDR3 sequence is 15 residues long. V was trimmed by 2 bases and J by 5 bases, leaving 14 bases between them. The CDR3, as DNA: TGTGCCAGCAGTTACAATAGCTTTGCCGGAGATACGCAGTATTTT. Translation gives CASSYNSFAGDTQYF.

This clonotype has at least ten counts. V gene TRBV5-1 combines with J gene TRBJ2-3; 12 nucleotides match TRBD1. Losses at the gene ends were 3 bases for V and 4 bases for J; bases not matched to a gene: 9. There are 17 residues in the CDR3. The V gene's germline CDR1 is SGHRS and CDR2 YFSETQ. The CDR3 loop reads CASSSFPGQGAADTQYF. CDR3 DNA: TGCGCCAGCAGCTCCTTCCCGGGACAGGGGGCCGCAGATACGCAGTATTTT.